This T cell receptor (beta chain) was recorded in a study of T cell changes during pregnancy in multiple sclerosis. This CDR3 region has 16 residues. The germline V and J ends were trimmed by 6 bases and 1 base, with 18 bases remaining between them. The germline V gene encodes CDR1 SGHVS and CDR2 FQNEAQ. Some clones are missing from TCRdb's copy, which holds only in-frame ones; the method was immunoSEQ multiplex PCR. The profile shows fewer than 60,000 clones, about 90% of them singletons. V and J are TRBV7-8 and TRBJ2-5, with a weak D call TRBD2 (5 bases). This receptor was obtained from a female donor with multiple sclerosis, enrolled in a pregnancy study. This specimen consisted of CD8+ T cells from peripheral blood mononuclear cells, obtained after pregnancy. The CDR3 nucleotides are TGTGCCAGCAGTACTCGGCGAGGGATCGGCCAAGAGACCCAGTACTTC. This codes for CASSTRRGIGQETQYF. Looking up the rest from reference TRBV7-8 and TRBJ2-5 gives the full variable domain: GAGVSQSPRYKVAKRGQDVALRCDPISGHVSLFWYQQALGQGPEFLTYFQNEAQLDKSGLPSDRFFAERPEGSVSTLKIQRTQQEDSAVYLCASSTRRGIGQETQYFGPGTRLLVL.